This TCR beta chain was sequenced during a study of T cell repertoires in cytomegalovirus infection. Study information: Selection of CMV epitopes for the study included recently identified HLA-C-restricted and well-studied HLA-B-restricted ones. Through public TCR beta signatures, both CMV infection and matching HLA type were indicated.

The V end lost 0 bases, the J end lost 4 bases, and 10 bases lay between the germline ends. CDR3 length equals 15 residues. Germline V lookup: CDR1 SGHTA, CDR2 FQGNSA. Concerning this clonotype: Its target is not known.

TCRdb independently ran MiXCR on the reads; one entry per CDR3 protein. Of a few hundred thousand distinct CDR3 sequences in the sample, under 45% were seen once. This clonotype originated in a human donor in good health (CMV status not recorded). Some clones in this sample may be carry-over from other donors' samples. Source: cultured PBMCs, taken from culture after CMV antigen stimulation. V is TRBV7-2 and J is TRBJ2-1, with no clear D. For the CDR3, the DNA is TGTGCCAGCAGCTTAGCAGTCGGCCCTTACAATGAGCAGTTCTTC. Its translation is CASSLAVGPYNEQFF.